This paragraph reports one TCR beta chain. Its antigen remains undetermined. Base qualities are missing; no much larger clone stands one base away. CDR1 and CDR2, per the germline V gene, are MNHEY and SVGEGT. A distance of 17 bases separates the germline ends of V and J, which lose 2 bases and 4 bases respectively. The cysteine opens and the phenylalanine closes a CDR3 of 16 amino acids. This entry keeps only the CDR3 DNA: 48 bases, framed from base 1. The sample is drawn from a study of T cells in Graves' hyperthyroidism and ophthalmopathy (dated by TCRdb to about 2019). Regarding the research as a whole: Peripheral blood was collected at initial diagnosis, before any treatment. TCR V-J signatures able to tell the groups apart were searched for in a discovery cohort of 100 patients, of whom more than 40 had Graves' ophthalmopathy and around 58 had stable Graves' hyperthyroidism. An independent validation cohort of 18 to 20 hyperthyroidism patients and approximately 17 patients who later progressed to ophthalmopathy tested prospective prediction of ophthalmopathy. The roughly 100 discovery patients were randomly divided into training and test sets at a 7:3 ratio. In more than 5 Graves' hyperthyroidism patients, the study also compared T-cell repertoires from thyroid tissue with T-cell repertoires from blood. Once sampling was done, hyperthyroidism patients were given methimazole at a starting dose of 30 mg daily, whereas ophthalmopathy patients were given high-dose intravenous methylprednisolone. According to the paper, TCR Vbeta CDR3 sequencing was carried out on 120 to 150 peripheral blood samples, which came from fewer than 50 ophthalmopathy, around 74 hyperthyroidism and about 17 progressor patients.

In the ophthalmopathy patients, disease was moderately to severely active, with a Clinical Activity Score of 3 or more, a NOSPECS grade of 4 or more, and a duration of less than 3 months. The study excluded patients with uncontrolled infections, other autoimmune diseases, pregnancy or lactation. Diagnoses were established on the basis of clinical symptoms, serum thyroxine and TRAb, thyroid ultrasound, and orbital computed tomography. PBMCs were separated from around 9.1 ml of fresh peripheral blood using Ficoll-Paque density gradient centrifugation. Trizol reagent was used to extract total RNA, and RNA quality was then checked on an Agilent 2100 Bioanalyzer. TCR beta CDR3 regions were amplified from RNA transcripts. The TCR CDR3 was subjected to a first round of RT-PCR using the HTBI primer set and the Qiagen OneStep RT-PCR kit. Libraries were constructed in a second round of multiplex PCR, after which size selection and purification were performed. The libraries were sequenced on an Illumina HiSeq2000 using paired-end 100 bp reads. The study's processing was this. Raw data were processed with SOAPnuke, discarding reads with adapters, uncalled bases, mean Phred below 15, or no exact constant-primer or identifier match. High-quality paired reads were merged with COPE v1.2.5, and unique nucleotide sequences were defined as clonotypes. Clonotypes were aligned to IMGT TRBV, TRBD and TRBJ reference segments using MiTCR v1.1. Analysis was restricted to V-J combinations with a frequency above 0.0001, which covered roughly 99% of repertoires. A TCS score was defined as the ratio between F50 (clonal expansion) and ExV (chaos), using BLOSUM62-based TCRdist between CDR3 peptides within each V-J. Welch's t-statistics and random forest reduced roughly 540 V-J features to 13, which were used in a naive Bayes classifier (R e1071). The public reads were run again by TCRdb, first through fastp at Q25 and then through MiXCR, and only productive beta chains were kept. Each entry merges the rows of one CDR3 protein and shows their most common DNA and genes. In this record, the V and J calls reflect TCRdb's handling and not the investigators' own analysis. This sample is represented by fewer than 450,000 distinct CDR3 sequences; about a fifth of them were singletons. The ten largest clones represent around two fifths of the sample.

Study-wide conclusions, independent of this receptor: Sample size was not statistically predetermined, and investigators were not blinded to group allocation. In validation, the model predicted progression to ophthalmopathy a median of roughly 6.2 months before onset, with roughly 70% sensitivity and 72.22% specificity. A model built on a 13 V-J signature distinguished ophthalmopathy from stable hyperthyroidism, reaching around 90% sensitivity and about 81% specificity in cross-validation and 80%/75% in testing. Most expanded thyroid clonotypes (frequency above 0.001) were also found in blood, which suggests that blood repertoires may mirror thyroid immune responses.

The chain links TRBV6-2 or TRBV6-3 with TRBJ1-1; the D region possibly corresponds to TRBD1 (6 bases align). The specimen sequenced was blood. This clonotype was obtained from a man aged 18 to 35 with Graves' ophthalmopathy. The CDR3 protein is CASSYGWGQETTEAFF. The nucleotide sequence reads as follows: TGTGCCAGCAGTTACGGGTGGGGGCAGGAGACCACTGAAGCTTTCTTT.